This T cell receptor (beta chain) was obtained from a study of T cell changes during pregnancy in multiple sclerosis. From germline, CDR1 is SGHRS and CDR2 YFSETQ. This CDR3 contains 15 residues. V was clipped by 4 bases and J by 8 bases, with 21 bases between them. Here immunoSEQ multiplex PCR was the method, and the copy in TCRdb shows in-frame clones only, minus some. The table shows 70,000 to 75,000 clones, with around 94% occurring only once. Sequenced here: peripheral blood, sampled before pregnancy. The source is a female donor with multiple sclerosis, enrolled in a pregnancy study. V gene TRBV5-1 combines with J gene TRBJ1-2, with a possible D match to TRBD1 (5 bases). For the CDR3, the DNA is TGCGCCAGCAGCCGGCTTGGGGCAGACATTAGGGGCTACACCTTC. Translation gives CASSRLGADIRGYTF.